Below are 31 T cell receptor beta chains sequenced from a single sample in a study of T cells in Graves' hyperthyroidism and ophthalmopathy. Using RNA transcripts as the source, TCR beta CDR3 regions were amplified. Using the HTBI primer set, a first-round RT-PCR was run on the TCR CDR3. MiXCR, applied by TCRdb to the multiplex PCR reads, yields one record per CDR3 protein. Found here are hundreds of thousands of distinct CDR3 sequences, 38% of them singletons; the top ten hold approximately 10%. Sequenced: blood. The receptor set was obtained from a young man with Graves' hyperthyroidism.

A few counts support this clonotype. The rearrangement joins TRBV4-1 to TRBJ1-1; D remains ambiguous. Trimming pared 10 bases from V and 1 base from J, leaving 10 bases between. CDR3 length: 12 amino acids. Looked up from germline, CDR1 is MGHRA and CDR2 is YSYEKL. The DNA for the CDR3 is TGCGCCATCGCCGGGGAGAACACTGAAGCTTTCTTT. This gives the protein CAIAGENTEAFF.

This clonotype came up a few times. The rearrangement uses TRBV2 and TRBJ2-7; TRBD2 matches 8 bases. Germline lookup yields CDR1 SNHLY and CDR2 FYNNEI. CDR3 length equals 16 residues. Losses at the gene ends were 6 bases for V and 3 bases for J; bases not matched to a gene: 13. CDR3 in DNA: TGTGCCAGCAGCGGAAAATCCGGGACTAGTGGCTACGAGCAGTACTTC. Translating gives CASSGKSGTSGYEQYF.

Details on this clonotype: At one of its ends the junction is not consistent with the germline gene, which may arise from a read error. This chain connects TRBV10-3 to TRBJ2-2; D unclear. Germline values: CDR1 ENHRY, CDR2 SYGVKD. CDR3 length: 14 amino acids. CDR3 sequence: CASSEVLNTGELFF. In nucleotides, the CDR3 is TGTGCCAGCAGTGAGGTACTCAACACCGGGGAGCTGTTTTTT.

The sample holds many counts of this clonotype. This sequence joins TRBV7-9 and TRBJ1-6; possible D gene TRBD1, 6 bases. The germline V and J ends were trimmed by 1 base and 6 bases, with 13 bases remaining between them. Germline CDR1 is SEHNR and CDR2 is FQNEAQ (reference sequence). The CDR3 length is 16 residues. In DNA, the CDR3 is TGTGCCAGCAGCTTAGAGGGCACAGGGCTTAATTCACCCCTCCACTTT. Translated, it gives CASSLEGTGLNSPLHF.

This clonotype was seen ten or more times. The chain uses TRBV2 and TRBJ1-5; D ambiguous. The germline V gene encodes CDR1 SNHLY and CDR2 FYNNEI. Trimming pared 5 bases from V and 1 base from J, leaving 9 bases between. The CDR3 has 14 amino acids. The CDR3 sequence: CASSRQTSNQPQHF. CDR3 DNA: TGTGCCAGCAGTCGGCAGACCAGCAATCAGCCCCAGCATTTT.

The genes are TRBV9 and TRBJ1-6, with D hard to call. The CDR3 spans 16 residues. Germline values: CDR1 SGDLS, CDR2 YYNGEE. V was pared by 4 bases and J by 9 bases, with 20 bases between. The CDR3 bases are TGTGCCAGCAGCCAATTGGAGTCATCAAGGACTTCACCCCTCCACTTT. Translated, it gives CASSQLESSRTSPLHF.

The chain carries TRBV10-3 and TRBJ1-5; perhaps TRBD1 as D (5 bases). The CDR3 is made up of 14 amino acids. V was trimmed by 10 bases and J by 0 bases, leaving 13 bases between them. Germline V gives CDR1 ENHRY, CDR2 SYGVKD. In DNA form, the CDR3 reads TGTGCCACCGGGTTGGGGGATAGCAATCAGCCCCAGCATTTT. This codes for CATGLGDSNQPQHF.

This clonotype was seen ten or more times. The chain is built from TRBV7-9 and TRBJ1-3; no clear D. This CDR3 spans 14 amino acids. V was cut by 4 bases and J by 0 bases, with 7 bases left in between. CDR1 is SEHNR, CDR2 FQNEAQ, per germline (reference sequence). The CDR3 coding sequence is TGTGCCAGCAGCTCACTTAGCTCTGGAAACACCATATATTTT. Translating gives CASSSLSSGNTIYF.

CDR3 region: CASGRRNEYTNYGYTF. In nucleotides, the CDR3 is TGTGCCAGTGGCAGGAGGAATGAATACACTAACTATGGCTACACCTTC. The V call is TRBV19, the J call TRBJ1-2, with D unresolved. The germline CDR1 and CDR2 sequences are LNHDA and SQIVND (reference sequence). The CDR3 runs 16 residues. The V end was cut by 8 bases, the J end by 0 bases, with 19 bases between.

This clonotype was seen only a few times. One base away lies a much larger clone, so this may be a sequencing read error. The chain is built from TRBV15 and TRBJ2-7; tentatively, D is TRBD2 (6 bases). V lost 6 bases to trimming and J lost 2 bases, with 11 bases between them. Germline lookup yields CDR1 LNHNV and CDR2 YYDKDF (reference sequence). The CDR3 is 13 residues long. CDR3 DNA sequence: TGTGCCACCAGGGAGGGCACCCCCTACGAGCAGTACTTC. It specifies CATREGTPYEQYF.

In this sample, this clonotype turned up a few times. V usage is TRBV10-3 and J usage is TRBJ2-2, with 11 bases matching TRBD2. Unmatched junction bases numbered 9, after V lost 0 bases and J lost 6 bases. This CDR3 is built from 18 residues. Germline V lookup: CDR1 ENHRY, CDR2 SYGVKD. The CDR3, as DNA: TGTGCCATCAGTGAGTCGGGGACTAGCGGAGCTGGTGCCGGGGAGCTGTTTTTT. Protein sequence: CAISESGTSGAGAGELFF.

The chain combines TRBV29-1 with TRBJ1-5, with a tentative D call TRBD1 (5 bases). From germline, CDR1 is SQVTM and CDR2 ANQGSEA. CDR3 size: 15 residues. The V end lost 1 base, the J end lost 2 bases, and 12 bases lay between the germline ends. CDR3 region: CSVEAPGDGNQPQHF. In DNA, the CDR3 is TGCAGCGTTGAAGCACCGGGGGACGGCAATCAGCCCCAGCATTTT.

This clonotype was seen only a few times. The rearrangement joins TRBV7-8 to TRBJ1-2; TRBD1 might be the D (5 bases). The germline V gene encodes CDR1 SGHVS and CDR2 FQNEAQ. The CDR3 has 16 residues. Trimming shortened V by 2 bases and J by 3 bases, and 16 bases separated the two germline ends. The DNA of the CDR3 is TGTGCCAGCAGCTTATCCTTTGTTCAGGGATACTATGGCTACACCTTC. Its translation: CASSLSFVQGYYGYTF.

This clonotype came up a few times. The chain links TRBV5-1 to TRBJ2-7; D gene ambiguous. Germline CDR1 SGHRS, CDR2 YFSETQ. V dropped 2 bases and J dropped 3 bases, with 9 bases sitting between them. The CDR3 has 13 residues. CDR3: CASSFDGIYEQYF. CDR3 sequence (DNA): TGCGCCAGCAGCTTTGACGGCATCTACGAGCAGTACTTC.

This clonotype was counted ten times or more. The chain's CDR3 is CATSSLQLVFQETQYF. CDR3 in DNA: TGTGCCACCAGCAGTCTTCAACTAGTATTCCAAGAGACCCAGTACTTC. The chain recombines TRBV15 with TRBJ2-5; perhaps TRBD2 as D (5 bases). Looked up from germline, CDR1 is LNHNV and CDR2 is YYDKDF (reference sequence). Trimming removed 3 bases at V and 1 base at J, with 15 bases between. CDR3 size: 16 residues.

This clonotype showed up many times. The J gene is TRBJ1-1, the V gene TRBV20-1; D gene unclear. Trimming shortened V by 5 bases and J by 2 bases, and 12 bases separated the two germline ends. This CDR3 contains 13 residues. The germline V gene encodes CDR1 DFQATT and CDR2 SNEGSKA (reference sequence). For the CDR3, the DNA is TGCAGTGCTGGCGGGCAGCTAAACACTGAAGCTTTCTTT. This sequence encodes CSAGGQLNTEAFF.

Turning to this clonotype: Germline and junction disagree at one end, which may indicate a read error. CDR3 region: CASSPQWGTETEQYF. The CDR3 bases are TGTGCCAGCAGTCCCCAATGGGGGACAGAAACCGAGCAGTACTTC. The gene calls are TRBV10-3 and TRBJ2-7; 7 bases fit TRBD1. The CDR3 runs 15 residues. Germline values: CDR1 ENHRY, CDR2 SYGVKD.

This clonotype was recorded a few times. The V call is TRBV12-3 or TRBV12-4, the J call TRBJ1-4, with D possibly being TRBD1 (5 bases). V lost 6 bases and J lost 12, with 17 bases in between. The CDR3 contains 13 residues. The CDR3 nucleotides are TGTGCCAGCAGCTTGAGGATAGGGGTTGAACTGTTTTTT. Translation gives CASSLRIGVELFF.

This clonotype was picked up one time. The V call is TRBV6-2 or TRBV6-3, the J call TRBJ1-1, with D unclear. V lost 0 bases and J lost 2, with 7 bases in between. The length of the CDR3 is 14 residues. Germline loops: CDR1 MNHEY, CDR2 SVGEGT. The CDR3 loop is CASSYSGINTEAFF. CDR3 DNA: TGTGCCAGCAGTTACTCAGGGATAAACACTGAAGCTTTCTTT.

This clonotype was seen a handful of times. The genes are TRBV6-5 and TRBJ1-1, with a tentative D call TRBD1 (5 bases). Trimming pared 1 base from V and 4 bases from J, leaving 7 bases between. This CDR3 spans 13 amino acids. The germline V gene has CDR1 MNHEY and CDR2 SVGAGI. CDR3 DNA sequence: TGTGCCAGCAGTTACTGGGGGGGCACTGAAGCTTTCTTT. It yields the protein CASSYWGGTEAFF.

This clonotype was seen a few times. J is TRBJ1-2 and V is TRBV7-3; 9 bases agree with TRBD1. The V and J ends lost 8 bases and 0 bases, in that order; junction bases with no gene match: 7. The CDR3 length is 15 residues. CDR1 SGHTA and CDR2 FQGTGA come from the germline V gene. The CDR3 DNA sequence: TGTGCCAGCTACTCCGGGACAGGGTCTAACTATGGCTACACCTTC. The encoded protein is CASYSGTGSNYGYTF.

The chain carries TRBV6-4 and TRBJ2-1, with TRBD2 identical over 10 bases. This CDR3 contains 14 residues. Per germline, CDR1 MRHNA and CDR2 SNTAGT. J lost 10 bases, V lost 2 bases, and 5 bases had no gene match. The CDR3 spells CASSDLGLAHEQFF. The CDR3 DNA reads TGTGCCAGCAGTGACCTGGGACTAGCGCACGAGCAGTTCTTC.

As to this clonotype: The junction and the germline gene differ at one end; a read error may be behind it. The chain links TRBV20-1 to TRBJ2-7; TRBD2 agrees at 7 bases. The CDR3 length is 13 residues. CDR1 is DFQATT, CDR2 SNEGSKA, per germline (reference sequence). DNA of the CDR3: TGCAGTGCTAGAGGTGCGGGACTATACGAGCCGTACTTC. The encoded protein is CSARGAGLYEPYF.

This clonotype was seen more than once but under ten times. J is TRBJ2-5 and V is TRBV12-3 or TRBV12-4; 7 bases are shared with TRBD1. V was clipped by 6 bases and J by 5 bases; unmatched bases: 9. This CDR3 is 14 amino acids long. The CDR3, as DNA: TGTGCCAGCAGAGGGGGCACGTTGATGGAGACCCAGTACTTC. It encodes CASRGGTLMETQYF.

This clonotype was recorded many times. The CDR3 coding sequence is TGCAGCGTTGAAGATCCGGACAGGGGTACGGAGACCCAGTACTTC. Translating gives CSVEDPDRGTETQYF. V and J are TRBV29-1 and TRBJ2-5; 9 bases align to TRBD1. CDR1 and CDR2 from the germline V gene are SQVTM and ANQGSEA. This CDR3 is 15 amino acids long. Germline trimming cut 0 bases from V and 5 bases from J; bases unmatched to any gene: 7.

The chain carries TRBV7-6 and TRBJ1-1; D ambiguous. V gave up 5 bases and J gave up 3 bases, with 13 bases separating them. Per germline, CDR1 SGHVS and CDR2 FNYEAQ. The CDR3 has 14 residues. This CDR3 reads CASSTRHPYTEAFF. The CDR3 DNA follows: TGTGCCAGCAGCACCCGACATCCTTACACTGAAGCTTTCTTT.

V is TRBV20-1 and J is TRBJ1-2; D might be TRBD1 (5 bases). Germline V gives CDR1 DFQATT, CDR2 SNEGSKA (reference sequence). Deletions cut 4 bases from V and 8 bases from J, with 20 bases between. The CDR3 length is 14 residues. The CDR3 sequence: CSAKDTQGAGGYTF. CDR3 coding DNA: TGCAGTGCTAAAGATACGCAGGGCGCCGGAGGCTACACCTTC.

On this clonotype itself: It may be a read error: a sequence one base away is much more abundant. The chain uses TRBV9 and TRBJ1-4; D unclear. Germline CDR1 and CDR2: SGDLS and YYNGEE. The CDR3 runs 13 residues. CDR3 sequence reads: CASRITTNEKLSF. CDR3 DNA: TGTGCCAGCAGGATCACAACTAATGAAAAACTGTCTTTT.

The sample holds a few counts of this clonotype. This chain links TRBV20-1 with TRBJ1-5, with D hard to call. The germline gives CDR1 DFQATT, CDR2 SNEGSKA (reference sequence). With 1 base removed from V and 3 bases from J, the gap between germline ends came to 10 bases. CDR3 length equals 14 residues. CDR3 bases: TGCAGTGCTAGAGCCGGACGGAACAATCAGCCCCAGCATTTT. This translates into CSARAGRNNQPQHF.

The chain employs TRBV12-3 or TRBV12-4 and TRBJ1-2; D is possibly TRBD1 (5 bases). The CDR3 consists of 12 residues. Trimming took off 6 bases at V and 8 bases at J, with 13 bases between the two ends. CDR3 sequence (DNA): TGTGCCAGCAGCCGGGACCTCGGGGGCTACACCTTC. Residues: CASSRDLGGYTF.

The V gene is TRBV11-3, the J gene TRBJ2-7, with TRBD1 as a possible D gene (5 bases). V was clipped by 4 bases and J by 0 bases, with 16 bases between them. Germline-derived CDR1 and CDR2 are SGHNT and YENEEA. This CDR3 region has 16 residues. CDR3 residues: CASSWSAGPLSYEQYF. The CDR3 region has the DNA TGTGCCAGCAGCTGGTCGGCAGGGCCTCTCTCCTACGAGCAGTACTTC.